This T cell receptor beta chain is from a study of cytomegalovirus exposure and HLA in healthy donors. The CDR3 consists of 13 residues. Trimming took off 7 bases at V and 4 bases at J, with 11 bases between the two ends. Per the germline V gene, CDR1 is SGHTA and CDR2 is FQGNSA. Findings and limits, study-wide: At a 0.05 false discovery rate, a later analysis found around 15,000 TCR beta sequences to be associated with HLA alleles. Productive rates of about 87% or about 30% were seen for most TCR beta V segments in an earlier analysis.

The PCR employed 60 Vbeta primers together with 13 Jbeta primers. Profiled with immunoSEQ multiplex PCR; TCRdb holds only in-frame clones, not every one. The table has some 90,000 clones, around 78% seen once. Concerning this clone itself: Its specificity is not known.

Specimen: PBMCs. The gene calls are TRBV7-2 and TRBJ2-1; D is ambiguous. This sequence was found in a man aged 25 to 40 in good health and CMV-seronegative. The CDR3 bases are TGTGCCAGCACCCGAGCTAGATACAATGAGCAGTTCTTC. Protein product: CASTRARYNEQFF.